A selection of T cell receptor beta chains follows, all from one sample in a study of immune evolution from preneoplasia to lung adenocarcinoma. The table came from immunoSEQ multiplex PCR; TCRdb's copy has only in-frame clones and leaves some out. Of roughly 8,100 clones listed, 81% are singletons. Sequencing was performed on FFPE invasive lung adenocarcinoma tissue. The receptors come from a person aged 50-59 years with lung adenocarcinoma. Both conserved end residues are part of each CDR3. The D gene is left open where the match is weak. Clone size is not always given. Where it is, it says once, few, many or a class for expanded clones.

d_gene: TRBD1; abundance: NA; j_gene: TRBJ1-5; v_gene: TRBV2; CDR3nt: TGTGCCAGCAGACCGGGACAGAGGGCTAAGAGCAATCAGCCCCAGCATTTT; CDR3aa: CASRPGQRAKSNQPQHF
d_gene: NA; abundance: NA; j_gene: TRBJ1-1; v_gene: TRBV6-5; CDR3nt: TGTGCCAGCAGTCCACGGACGGGGAACACTGAAGCTTTCTTT; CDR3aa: CASSPRTGNTEAFF
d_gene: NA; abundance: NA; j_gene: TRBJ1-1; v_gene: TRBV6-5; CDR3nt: TGTGCCAGCAGTCCCCGGACGGGGAACACTGAAGCTTTCTTT; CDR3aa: CASSPRTGNTEAFF
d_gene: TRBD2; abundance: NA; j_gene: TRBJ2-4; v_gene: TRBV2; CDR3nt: TGTGCCAGCAGGGAAGCGGGGGGCGGGGTAGCCAAAAACATTCAGTACTTC; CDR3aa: CASREAGGGVAKNIQYF
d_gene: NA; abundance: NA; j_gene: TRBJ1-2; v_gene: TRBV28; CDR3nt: TGTGCCAGCAGTTTGGGTCAGTGGGGTCTCTATGGCTACACCTTC; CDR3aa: CASSLGQWGLYGYTF
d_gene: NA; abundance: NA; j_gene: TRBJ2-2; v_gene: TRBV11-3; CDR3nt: TGTGCCAGCAGCTTAGGGGGGGGGCCCGGCGGGGAGCTGTTTTTT; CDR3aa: CASSLGGGPGGELFF
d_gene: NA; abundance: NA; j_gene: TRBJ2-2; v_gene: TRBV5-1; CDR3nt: TGCGCCAGCGCTAATGTGGGGTTGGACACCGGGGAGCTGTTTTTT; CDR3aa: CASANVGLDTGELFF
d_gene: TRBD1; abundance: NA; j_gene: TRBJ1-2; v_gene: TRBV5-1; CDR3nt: TGCGTCAGCAGTCGACAGGGAGAAATAGATGGCTACACCTTC; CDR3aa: CVSSRQGEIDGYTF
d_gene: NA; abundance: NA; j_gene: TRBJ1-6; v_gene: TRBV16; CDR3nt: TGTGCCAGCAGCCAATTCGGAAGCCTGGATTCACCCCTCCACTTT; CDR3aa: CASSQFGSLDSPLHF
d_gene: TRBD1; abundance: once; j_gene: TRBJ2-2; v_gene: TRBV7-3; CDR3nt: TGTGCCAGCAGCTTATACACAGGGGGCGGCGGGGAGCTGTTTTTT; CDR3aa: CASSLYTGGGGELFF
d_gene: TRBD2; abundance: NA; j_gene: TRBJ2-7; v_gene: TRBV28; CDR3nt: TGTGCCAGCAGTGTACCGGGACTAGCGGCCTACGAGCAGTACTTC; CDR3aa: CASSVPGLAAYEQYF
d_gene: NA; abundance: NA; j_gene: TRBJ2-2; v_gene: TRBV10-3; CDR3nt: TGTGCCATCAGTGATCCGGGACAAGCCACCGGGGAGCTGTTTTTT; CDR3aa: CAISDPGQATGELFF
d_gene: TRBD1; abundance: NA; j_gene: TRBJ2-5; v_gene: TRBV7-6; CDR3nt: TGTGCCAGCAGCTTAAGCAGGGGGGAGACCCAGTACTTC; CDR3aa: CASSLSRGETQYF
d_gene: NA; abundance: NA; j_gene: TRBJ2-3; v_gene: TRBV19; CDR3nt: TGTGCCAGTAGTTTAGATAGGACAGGCACAGATACGCAGTATTTT; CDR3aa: CASSLDRTGTDTQYF
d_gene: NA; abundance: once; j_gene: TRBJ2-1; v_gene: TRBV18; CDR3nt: TGTGCCAGCTCATTCACACGGGGAGACTACAATGAGCAGTTCTTC; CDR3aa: CASSFTRGDYNEQFF
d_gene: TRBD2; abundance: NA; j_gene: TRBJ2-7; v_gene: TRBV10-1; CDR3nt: TGCGCCAGCAGTTACAAAAAACGGGTTCGTGGGCTAGCGGGAGAGTGGGACTACGAGCAGTACTTC; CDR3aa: CASSYKKRVRGLAGEWDYEQYF
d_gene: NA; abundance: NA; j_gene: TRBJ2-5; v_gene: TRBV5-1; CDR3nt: TGCGCCAGCAGCGGGCTGCGGGACACCTGGGAGACCCAGTACTTC; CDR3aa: CASSGLRDTWETQYF
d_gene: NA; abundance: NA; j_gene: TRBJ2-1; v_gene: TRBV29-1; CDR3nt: TGCAGCCTTGAAACCCCTGGGCCGCGAAGCTCCTACAATGAGCAGTTCTTC; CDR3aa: CSLETPGPRSSYNEQFF
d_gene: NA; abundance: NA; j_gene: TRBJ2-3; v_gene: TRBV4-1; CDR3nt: TGCGCCAGCAGCCAAGCACGGGCAAACACAGATACGCAGTATTTT; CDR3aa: CASSQARANTDTQYF
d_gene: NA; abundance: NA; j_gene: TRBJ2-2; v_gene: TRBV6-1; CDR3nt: TGTGCCAGCAGACTTTTCCTGGGCGGGGAGCTGTTTTTT; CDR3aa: CASRLFLGGELFF
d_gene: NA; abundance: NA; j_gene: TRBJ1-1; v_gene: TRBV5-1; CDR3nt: TGCGCCAGCAGCTTGGCCGGAGTCAGGGGCGCTGAAGCTTTCTTT; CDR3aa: CASSLAGVRGAEAFF
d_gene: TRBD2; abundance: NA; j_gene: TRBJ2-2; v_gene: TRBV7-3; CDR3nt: TGTGCCAGCAGCTCGACTAGCGGGAGCCGAACCGGGGAGCTGTTTTTT; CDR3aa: CASSSTSGSRTGELFF
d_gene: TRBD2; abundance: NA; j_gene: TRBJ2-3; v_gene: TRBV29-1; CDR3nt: TGCAGCGTTGTTTGGTACTCCCGGGGGGGCACAGATACGCAGTATTTT; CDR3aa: CSVVWYSRGGTDTQYF
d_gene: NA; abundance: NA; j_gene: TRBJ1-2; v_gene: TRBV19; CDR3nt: TGTGCCAGTAGTATGGGACGGGACCTCTACACCTTC; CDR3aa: CASSMGRDLYTF
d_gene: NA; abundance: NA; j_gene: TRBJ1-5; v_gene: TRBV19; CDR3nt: TGTGCCAGTAGTATTTGGCAGCTCAATCAGCCCCAGCATTTT; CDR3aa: CASSIWQLNQPQHF
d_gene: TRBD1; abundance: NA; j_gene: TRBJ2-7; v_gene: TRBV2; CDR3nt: TGTGCCAGCAGACAGACCGGGACAGGGGGCAACGAGCAGTACTTC; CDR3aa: CASRQTGTGGNEQYF
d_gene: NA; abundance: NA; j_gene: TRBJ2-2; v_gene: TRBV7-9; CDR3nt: TGTGCCAGCAGCTCCGGGACTAACACCGGGGAGCTGTTTTTT; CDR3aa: CASSSGTNTGELFF